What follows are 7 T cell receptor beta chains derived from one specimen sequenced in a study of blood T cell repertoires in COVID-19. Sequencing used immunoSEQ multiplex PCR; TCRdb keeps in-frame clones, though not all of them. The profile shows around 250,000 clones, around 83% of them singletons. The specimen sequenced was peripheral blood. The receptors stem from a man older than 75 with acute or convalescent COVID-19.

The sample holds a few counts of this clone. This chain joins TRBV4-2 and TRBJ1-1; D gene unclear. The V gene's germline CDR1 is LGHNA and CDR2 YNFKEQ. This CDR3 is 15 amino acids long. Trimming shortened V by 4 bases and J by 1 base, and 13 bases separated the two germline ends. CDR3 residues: CASSPRAQSNTEAFF. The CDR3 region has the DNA TGTGCCAGCAGCCCGAGGGCCCAATCGAACACTGAAGCTTTCTTT.

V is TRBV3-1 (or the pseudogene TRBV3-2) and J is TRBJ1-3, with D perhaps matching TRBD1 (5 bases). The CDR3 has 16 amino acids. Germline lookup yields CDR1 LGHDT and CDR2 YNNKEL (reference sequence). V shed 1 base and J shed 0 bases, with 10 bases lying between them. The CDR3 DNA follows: TGTGCCAGCAGCCAAGTAGTCAGGGACTCTGGAAACACCATATATTTT. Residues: CASSQVVRDSGNTIYF.

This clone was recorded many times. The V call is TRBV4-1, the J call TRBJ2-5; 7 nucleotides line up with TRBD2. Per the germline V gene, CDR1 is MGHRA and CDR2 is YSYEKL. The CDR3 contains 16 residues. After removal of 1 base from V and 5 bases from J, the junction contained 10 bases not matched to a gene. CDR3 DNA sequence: TGCGCCAGCAGCCAAGTCTGGTCCGAGGGAGGGGAGACCCAGTACTTC. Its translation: CASSQVWSEGGETQYF.

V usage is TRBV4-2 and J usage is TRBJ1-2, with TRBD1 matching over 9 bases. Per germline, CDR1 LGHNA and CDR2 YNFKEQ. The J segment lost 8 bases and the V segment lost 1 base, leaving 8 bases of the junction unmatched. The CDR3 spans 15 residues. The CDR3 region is CASSQVVGQGKGYTF. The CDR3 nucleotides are TGTGCCAGCAGCCAAGTTGTTGGACAGGGGAAGGGCTACACCTTC.

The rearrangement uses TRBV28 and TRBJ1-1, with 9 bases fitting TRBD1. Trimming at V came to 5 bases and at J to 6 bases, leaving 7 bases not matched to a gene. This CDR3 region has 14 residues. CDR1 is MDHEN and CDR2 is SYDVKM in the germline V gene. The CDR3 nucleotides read TGTGCCAGCAGTGGCACAGGGGGCAAACCTGAAGCTTTCTTT. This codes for CASSGTGGKPEAFF.

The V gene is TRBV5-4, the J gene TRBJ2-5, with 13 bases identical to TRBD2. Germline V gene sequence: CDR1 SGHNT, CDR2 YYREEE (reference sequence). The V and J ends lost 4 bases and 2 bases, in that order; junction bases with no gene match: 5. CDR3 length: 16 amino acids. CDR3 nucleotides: TGTGCCAGCAGCCGTCGGACTAGCGGGGGACAAGAGACCCAGTACTTC. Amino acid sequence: CASSRRTSGGQETQYF.

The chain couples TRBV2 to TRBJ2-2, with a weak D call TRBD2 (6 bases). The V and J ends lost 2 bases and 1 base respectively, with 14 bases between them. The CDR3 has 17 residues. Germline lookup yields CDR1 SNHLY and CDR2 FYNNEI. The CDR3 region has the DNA TGTGCCAGCAGTGAATATATGGCTAGCGAGAACACCGGGGAGCTGTTTTTT. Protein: CASSEYMASENTGELFF.